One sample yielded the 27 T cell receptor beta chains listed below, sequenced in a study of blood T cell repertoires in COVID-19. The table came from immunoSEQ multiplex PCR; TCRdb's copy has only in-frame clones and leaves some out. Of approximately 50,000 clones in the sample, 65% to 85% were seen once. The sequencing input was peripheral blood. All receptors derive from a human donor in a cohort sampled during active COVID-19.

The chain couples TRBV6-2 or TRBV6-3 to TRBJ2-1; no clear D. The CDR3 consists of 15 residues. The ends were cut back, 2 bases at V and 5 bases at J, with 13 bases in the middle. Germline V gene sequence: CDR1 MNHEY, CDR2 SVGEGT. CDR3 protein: CASSYGQLLNNEQFF. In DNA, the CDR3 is TGTGCCAGCAGTTACGGGCAGCTCCTCAACAATGAGCAGTTCTTC.

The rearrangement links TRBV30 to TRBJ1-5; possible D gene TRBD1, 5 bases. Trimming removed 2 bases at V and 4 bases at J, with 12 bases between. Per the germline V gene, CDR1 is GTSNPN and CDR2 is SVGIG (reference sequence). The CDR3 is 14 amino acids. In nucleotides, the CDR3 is TGTGCCTGGAGTACAGGTTGGGGAAATCAGCCCCAGCATTTT. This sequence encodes CAWSTGWGNQPQHF.

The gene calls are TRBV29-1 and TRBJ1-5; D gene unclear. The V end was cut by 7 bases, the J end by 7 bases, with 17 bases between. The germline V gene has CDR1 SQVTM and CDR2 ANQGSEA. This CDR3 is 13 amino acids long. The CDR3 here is CSASKGSGQPQHF. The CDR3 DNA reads TGCAGCGCCTCTAAAGGCAGCGGACAGCCCCAGCATTTT.

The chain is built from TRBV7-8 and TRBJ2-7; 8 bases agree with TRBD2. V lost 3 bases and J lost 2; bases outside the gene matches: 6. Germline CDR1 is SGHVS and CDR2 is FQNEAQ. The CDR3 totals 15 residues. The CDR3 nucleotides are TGTGCCAGCAGCTTGGCCGCGCGGGGGGCCTACGAGCAGTACTTC. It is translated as CASSLAARGAYEQYF.

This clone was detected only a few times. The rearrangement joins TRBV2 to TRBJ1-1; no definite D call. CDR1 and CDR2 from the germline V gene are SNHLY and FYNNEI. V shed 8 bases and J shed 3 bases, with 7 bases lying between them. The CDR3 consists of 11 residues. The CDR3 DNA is TGTGCCAGCGCCGGTTACACTGAAGCTTTCTTT. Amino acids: CASAGYTEAFF.

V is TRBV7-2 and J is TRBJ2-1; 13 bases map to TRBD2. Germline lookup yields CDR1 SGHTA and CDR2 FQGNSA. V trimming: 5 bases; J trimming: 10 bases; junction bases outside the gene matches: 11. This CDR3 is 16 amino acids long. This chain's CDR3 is CASSPWTSGGKLEQFF. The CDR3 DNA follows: TGTGCCAGCAGCCCCTGGACTAGCGGGGGAAAATTAGAGCAGTTCTTC.

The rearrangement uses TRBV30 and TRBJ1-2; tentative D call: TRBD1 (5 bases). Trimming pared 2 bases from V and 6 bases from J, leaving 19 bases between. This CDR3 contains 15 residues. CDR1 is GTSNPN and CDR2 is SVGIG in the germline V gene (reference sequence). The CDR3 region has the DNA TGTGCCTGGAGTTCCCACCAGGGAGGGATCAATGGCTACACCTTC. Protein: CAWSSHQGGINGYTF.

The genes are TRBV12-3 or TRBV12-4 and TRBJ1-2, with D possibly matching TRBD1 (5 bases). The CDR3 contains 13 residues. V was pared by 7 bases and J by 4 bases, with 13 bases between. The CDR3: CASTPSTVYGYTF. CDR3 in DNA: TGTGCCAGCACCCCGTCGACAGTCTATGGCTACACCTTC.

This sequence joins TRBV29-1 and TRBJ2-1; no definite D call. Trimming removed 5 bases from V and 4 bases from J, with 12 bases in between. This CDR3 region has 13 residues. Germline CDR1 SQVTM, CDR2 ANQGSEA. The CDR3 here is CSVPRSTYNEQFF. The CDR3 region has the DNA TGCAGCGTTCCACGGAGTACGTACAATGAGCAGTTCTTC.

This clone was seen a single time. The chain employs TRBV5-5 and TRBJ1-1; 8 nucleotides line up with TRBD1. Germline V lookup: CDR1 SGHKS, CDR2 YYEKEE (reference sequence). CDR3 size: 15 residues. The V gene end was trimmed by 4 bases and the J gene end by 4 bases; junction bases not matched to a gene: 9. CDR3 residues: CASSPEGQESTEAFF. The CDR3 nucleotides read TGTGCCAGCAGCCCGGAGGGACAGGAGAGCACTGAAGCTTTCTTT.

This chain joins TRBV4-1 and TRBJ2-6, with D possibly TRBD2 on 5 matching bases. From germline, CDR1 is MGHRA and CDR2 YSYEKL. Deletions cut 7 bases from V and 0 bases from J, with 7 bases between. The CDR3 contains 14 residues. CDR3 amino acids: CASTTSSGANVLTF. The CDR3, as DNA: TGCGCCAGCACCACTAGCTCTGGGGCCAACGTCCTGACTTTC.

The CDR3 DNA follows: TGTGCCAGCAGGAAGGACAGGGGTAGCACCGGGGAGCTGTTTTTT. This gives the protein CASRKDRGSTGELFF. The chain carries TRBV6-5 and TRBJ2-2, with 9 bases lining up with TRBD1. CDR1 is MNHEY and CDR2 is SVGAGI in the germline V gene. Trimming cost V 6 bases and J 4 bases; bases outside gene matches: 6. The length of the CDR3 is 15 residues.

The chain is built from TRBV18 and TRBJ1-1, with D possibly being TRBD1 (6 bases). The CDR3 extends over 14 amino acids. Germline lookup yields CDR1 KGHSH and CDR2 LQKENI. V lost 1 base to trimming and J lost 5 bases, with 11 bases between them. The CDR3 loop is CASSPLGQGTEAFF. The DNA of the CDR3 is TGTGCCAGCTCACCACTGGGGCAGGGGACTGAAGCTTTCTTT. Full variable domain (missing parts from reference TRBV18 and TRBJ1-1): NAGVMQNPRHLVRRRGQEARLRCSPMKGHSHVYWYRQLPEEGLKFMVYLQKENIIDESGMPKERFSAEFPKEGPSILRIQQVVRGDSAAYFCASSPLGQGTEAFFGQGTRLTVV.

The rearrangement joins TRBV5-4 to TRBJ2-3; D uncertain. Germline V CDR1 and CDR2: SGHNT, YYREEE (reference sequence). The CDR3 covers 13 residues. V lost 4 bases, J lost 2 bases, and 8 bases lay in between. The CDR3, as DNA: TGTGCCAGCAGCCTGTCTTACACAGATACGCAGTATTTT. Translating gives CASSLSYTDTQYF.

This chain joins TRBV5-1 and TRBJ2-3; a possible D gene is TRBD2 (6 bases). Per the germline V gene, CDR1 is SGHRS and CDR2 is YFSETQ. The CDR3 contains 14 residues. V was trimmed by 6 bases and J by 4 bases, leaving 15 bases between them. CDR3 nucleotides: TGCGCCAGCAATTACGCGGGGCCTTCAGATACGCAGTATTTT. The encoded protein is CASNYAGPSDTQYF.

Written as DNA, the CDR3 is TGTGCCAGTAGTATCATGGGACAGAATTCCTACGAGCAGTACTTC. Translating gives CASSIMGQNSYEQYF. V gene TRBV19 combines with J gene TRBJ2-7, with 7 nucleotides matching TRBD1. The CDR3 has 15 residues. The V gene's germline CDR1 is LNHDA and CDR2 SQIVND (reference sequence). V lost 3 bases, J lost 1 base, and 6 bases stayed unmatched.

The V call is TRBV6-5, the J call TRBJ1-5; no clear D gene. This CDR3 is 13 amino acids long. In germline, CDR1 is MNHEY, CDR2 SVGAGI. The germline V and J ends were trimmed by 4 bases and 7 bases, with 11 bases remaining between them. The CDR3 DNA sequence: TGTGCCAGCAGTTCCTCCGTTGAGCAGCCCCAGCATTTT. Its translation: CASSSSVEQPQHF.

As DNA, the CDR3 is TGCGCCAGCAGCGGTGGGACAGGGGAAGCCAACGTCCTGACTTTC. It translates to CASSGGTGEANVLTF. The V call is TRBV5-1, the J call TRBJ2-6; 10 nucleotides agree with TRBD1. The CDR3 runs 15 residues. The V gene end was trimmed by 4 bases and the J gene end by 7 bases; junction bases not matched to a gene: 5. CDR1 and CDR2 (germline): SGHRS, YFSETQ.

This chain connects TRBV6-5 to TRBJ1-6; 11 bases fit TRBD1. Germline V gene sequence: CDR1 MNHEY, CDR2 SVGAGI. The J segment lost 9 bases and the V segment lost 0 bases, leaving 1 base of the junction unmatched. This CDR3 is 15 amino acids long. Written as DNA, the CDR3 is TGTGCCAGCAGTTACTCGGGACAGGGGGTTTCACCCCTCCACTTT. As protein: CASSYSGQGVSPLHF.

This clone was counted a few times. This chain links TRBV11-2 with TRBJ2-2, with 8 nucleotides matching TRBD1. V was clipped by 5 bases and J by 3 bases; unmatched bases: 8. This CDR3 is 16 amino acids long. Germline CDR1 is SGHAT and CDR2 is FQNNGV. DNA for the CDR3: TGTGCCAGCAGCCGCGGACAGGGATCGGACACCGGGGAGCTGTTTTTT. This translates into CASSRGQGSDTGELFF.

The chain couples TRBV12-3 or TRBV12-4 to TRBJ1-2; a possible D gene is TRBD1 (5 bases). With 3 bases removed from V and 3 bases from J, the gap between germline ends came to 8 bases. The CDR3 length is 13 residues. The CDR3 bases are TGTGCCAGCAGTTTTAGACAGTACTATGGCTACACCTTC. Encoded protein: CASSFRQYYGYTF.

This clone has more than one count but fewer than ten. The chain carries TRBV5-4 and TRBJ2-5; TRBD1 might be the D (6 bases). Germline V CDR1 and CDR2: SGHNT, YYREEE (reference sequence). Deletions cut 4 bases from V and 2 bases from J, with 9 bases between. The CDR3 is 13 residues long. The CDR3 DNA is TGTGCCAGCAGCCCTGGACAGCAAGAGACCCAGTACTTC. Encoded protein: CASSPGQQETQYF.

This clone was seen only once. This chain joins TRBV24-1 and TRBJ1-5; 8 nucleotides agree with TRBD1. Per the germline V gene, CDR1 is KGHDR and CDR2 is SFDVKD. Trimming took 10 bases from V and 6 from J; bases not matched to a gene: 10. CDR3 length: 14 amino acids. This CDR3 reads CATWTGRFGQPQHF. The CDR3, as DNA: TGTGCCACGTGGACAGGGAGGTTCGGTCAGCCCCAGCATTTT.

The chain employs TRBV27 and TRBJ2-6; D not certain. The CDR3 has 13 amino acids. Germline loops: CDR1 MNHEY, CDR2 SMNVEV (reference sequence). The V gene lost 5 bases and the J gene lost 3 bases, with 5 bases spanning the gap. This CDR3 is CASSRVGANVLTF. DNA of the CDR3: TGTGCCAGCAGTCGAGTTGGGGCCAACGTCCTGACTTTC.

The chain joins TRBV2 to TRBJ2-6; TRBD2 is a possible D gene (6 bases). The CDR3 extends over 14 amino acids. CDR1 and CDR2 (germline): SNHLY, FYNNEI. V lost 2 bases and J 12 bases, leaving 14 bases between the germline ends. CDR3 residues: CASSEQGRGSVLTF. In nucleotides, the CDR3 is TGTGCCAGCAGTGAACAAGGGCGGGGAAGCGTCCTGACTTTC.

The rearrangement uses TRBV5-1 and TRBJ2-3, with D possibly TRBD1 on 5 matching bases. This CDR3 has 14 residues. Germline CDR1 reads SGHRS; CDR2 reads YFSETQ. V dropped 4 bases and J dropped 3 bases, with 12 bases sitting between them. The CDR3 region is CASSETKGTDTQYF. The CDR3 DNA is TGCGCCAGCAGCGAGACCAAGGGGACAGATACGCAGTATTTT.

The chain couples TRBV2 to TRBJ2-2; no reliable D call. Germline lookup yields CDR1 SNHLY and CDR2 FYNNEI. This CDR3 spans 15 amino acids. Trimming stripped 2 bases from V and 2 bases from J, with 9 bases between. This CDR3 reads CASSETGRNTGELFF. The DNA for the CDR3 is TGTGCCAGCAGTGAAACTGGGCGCAACACCGGGGAGCTGTTTTTT.